The subject of this entry is one T cell receptor beta chain. This specimen belongs to a study of blood T cell repertoires in COVID-19. As originally analysed: Counts of nucleated cells, estimated from reference gene primer amplification, were obtained. The assay was immunoSEQ multiplex PCR, and TCRdb's table has in-frame clones only and misses some. V, J and clone size reflect that table, while D and trimming were determined from the DNA. The table records a few hundred thousand clones, approximately 81% of them present only once. The sequence derives from a woman older than 75 with acute or convalescent COVID-19. Sequencing input: peripheral blood.

The CDR3 spells CSVEGTGNYEQYF. As DNA, the CDR3 is TGCAGCGTTGAAGGGACAGGGAACTACGAGCAGTACTTC. The chain carries TRBV29-1 and TRBJ2-7; TRBD1 matches at 8 bases. Germline CDR1 is SQVTM and CDR2 is ANQGSEA. The ends lost 1 base at V and 3 bases at J; junction bases unmatched: 2. The CDR3 loop spans 13 amino acids.